This TCR beta chain was identified during a study of post-analysis software for immune sequencing data. Study at large: Disease courses included relapsing-remitting, secondary progressive and progressive-relapsing multiple sclerosis.

Comment on this clonotype: Antigen specificity is unknown.

Prepared libraries of TCR beta cDNA carried unique molecular identifiers. The authors obtained approximately 460,000 cDNA molecules from roughly 1 to 10 million T cells. TCRdb re-derived calls from the PCR reads in MiXCR, one entry per CDR3 protein. The sample has about 680,000 distinct CDR3 sequences, roughly three fifths seen once; the top ten hold roughly 10%. The CDR3 extends over 21 amino acids. Germline V CDR1 and CDR2: SGHVS, FNYEAQ. The junction had 21 bases not matched to a gene; V was cut back by 5 bases and J by 0 bases. General study results and limits: Same-batch preparations were strongly co-clustered by F measure. Included in a set of about five TRBV segments more frequent in patients than controls were TRBV5-6, TRBV5-1 and TRBV20-1. Diversity measured as normalized Chao1 was significantly lower in multiple sclerosis patients than in controls.

The sample was blood. The sequence derives from a girl aged 2-10 years with multiple sclerosis. This chain joins TRBV7-6 and TRBJ2-1; 8 positions agree with TRBD1. The CDR3 region is CASSPPRGRQGKGSSYNEQFF. DNA for the CDR3: TGTGCCAGCAGCCCGCCTCGTGGGCGACAGGGGAAAGGGAGCTCCTACAATGAGCAGTTCTTC.